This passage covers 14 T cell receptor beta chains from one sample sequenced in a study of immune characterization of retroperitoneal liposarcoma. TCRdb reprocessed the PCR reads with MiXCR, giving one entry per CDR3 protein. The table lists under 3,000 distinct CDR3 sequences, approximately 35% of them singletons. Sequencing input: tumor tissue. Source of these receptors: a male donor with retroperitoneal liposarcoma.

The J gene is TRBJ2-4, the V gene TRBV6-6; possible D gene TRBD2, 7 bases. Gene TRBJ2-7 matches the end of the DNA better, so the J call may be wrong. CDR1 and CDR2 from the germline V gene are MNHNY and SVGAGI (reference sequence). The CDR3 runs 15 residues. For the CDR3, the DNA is TGTGCCAGCACCCCAAGTGGGGGAGGGGGCTACGAGCAGTACTTC. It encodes CASTPSGGGGYEQYF.

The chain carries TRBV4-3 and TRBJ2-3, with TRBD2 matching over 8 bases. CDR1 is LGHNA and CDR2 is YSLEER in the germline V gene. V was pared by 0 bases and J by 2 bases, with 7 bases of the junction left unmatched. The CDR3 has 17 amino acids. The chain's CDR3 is CASSQEVSGAFTDTQYF. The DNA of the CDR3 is TGCGCCAGCAGCCAAGAAGTTAGCGGGGCGTTCACAGATACGCAGTATTTT.

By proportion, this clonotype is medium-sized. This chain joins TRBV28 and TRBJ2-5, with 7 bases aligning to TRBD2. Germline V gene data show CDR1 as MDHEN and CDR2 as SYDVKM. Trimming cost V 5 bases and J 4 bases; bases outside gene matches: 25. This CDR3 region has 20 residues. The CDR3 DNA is TGTGCCAGCAGTCCACATATGGGGAGAGGTAGCGGGCACGAGGGAGAGACCCAGTACTTC. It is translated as CASSPHMGRGSGHEGETQYF. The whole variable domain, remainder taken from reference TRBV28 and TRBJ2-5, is DVKVTQSSRYLVKRTGEKVFLECVQDMDHENMFWYRQDPGLGLRLIYFSYDVKMKEKGDIPEGYSVSREKKERFSLILESASTNQTSMYLCASSPHMGRGSGHEGETQYFGPGTRLLVL.

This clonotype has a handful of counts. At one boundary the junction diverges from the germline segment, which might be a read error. CDR3 in amino acids: CASSLAAEGETQYF. The CDR3 DNA sequence: TGTGCTAGCAGCTTAGCGGCGGAGGGGGAGACCCAGTACTTC. J is TRBJ2-1 and V is TRBV7-7, with D perhaps matching TRBD2 (6 bases). The J call could be wrong; TRBJ2-5 is a better fit for the DNA end. The CDR3 is 14 amino acids. Per the germline V gene, CDR1 is SSHAT and CDR2 is FNYEAQ (reference sequence).

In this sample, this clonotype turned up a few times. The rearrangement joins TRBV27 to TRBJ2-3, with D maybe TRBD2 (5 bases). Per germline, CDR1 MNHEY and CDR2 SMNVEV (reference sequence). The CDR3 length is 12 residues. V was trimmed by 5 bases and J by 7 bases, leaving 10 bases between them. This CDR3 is CASSQSGNTQYF. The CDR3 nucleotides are TGTGCCAGCAGTCAGAGCGGTAATACGCAGTATTTT.

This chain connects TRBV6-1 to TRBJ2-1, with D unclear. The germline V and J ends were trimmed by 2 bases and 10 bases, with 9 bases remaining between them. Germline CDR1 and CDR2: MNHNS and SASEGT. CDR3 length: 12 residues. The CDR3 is CASSELVSEQFF. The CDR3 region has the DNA TGTGCCAGCAGTGAATTGGTGAGCGAGCAGTTCTTC.

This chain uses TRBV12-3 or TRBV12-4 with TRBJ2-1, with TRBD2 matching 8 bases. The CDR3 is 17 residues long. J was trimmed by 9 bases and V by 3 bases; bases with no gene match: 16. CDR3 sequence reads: CASSFVRAWAGGGEQFF. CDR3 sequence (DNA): TGTGCCAGCAGTTTCGTGAGGGCCTGGGCGGGAGGTGGTGAGCAGTTCTTC.

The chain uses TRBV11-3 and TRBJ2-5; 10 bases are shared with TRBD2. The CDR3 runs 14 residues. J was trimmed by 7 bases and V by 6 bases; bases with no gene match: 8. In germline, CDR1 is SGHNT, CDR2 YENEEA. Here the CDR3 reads CASSHLAGAVTQYF. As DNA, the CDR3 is TGTGCCAGCAGTCACCTAGCGGGAGCTGTGACCCAGTACTTC.

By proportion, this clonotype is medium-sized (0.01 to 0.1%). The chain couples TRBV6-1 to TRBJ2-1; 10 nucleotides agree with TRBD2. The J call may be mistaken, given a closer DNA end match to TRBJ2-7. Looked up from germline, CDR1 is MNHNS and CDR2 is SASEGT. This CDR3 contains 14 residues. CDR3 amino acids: CASSPPGLANEQYF. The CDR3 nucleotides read TGTGCCAGCAGCCCACCGGGACTAGCGAATGAGCAGTACTTC.

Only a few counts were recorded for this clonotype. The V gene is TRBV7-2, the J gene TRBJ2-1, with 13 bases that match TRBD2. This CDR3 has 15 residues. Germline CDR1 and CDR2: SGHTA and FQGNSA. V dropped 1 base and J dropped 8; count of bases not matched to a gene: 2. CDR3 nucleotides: TGTGCCAGCAGCTTAGGCGGACTAGCGGGGGATGAGCAGTTCTTC. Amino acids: CASSLGGLAGDEQFF.

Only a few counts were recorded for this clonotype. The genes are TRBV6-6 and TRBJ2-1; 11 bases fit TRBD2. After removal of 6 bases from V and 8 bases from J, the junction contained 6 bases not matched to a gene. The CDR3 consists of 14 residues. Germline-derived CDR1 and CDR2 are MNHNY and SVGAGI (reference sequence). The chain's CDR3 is CASSVSGRGDEQFF. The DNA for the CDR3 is TGTGCCAGCAGCGTTAGCGGGAGGGGCGATGAGCAGTTCTTC.

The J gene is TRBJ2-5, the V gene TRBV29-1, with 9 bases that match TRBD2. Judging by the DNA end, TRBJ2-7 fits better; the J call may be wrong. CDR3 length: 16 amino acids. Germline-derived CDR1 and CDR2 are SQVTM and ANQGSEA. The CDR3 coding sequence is TGCAGCGTTCGGGGGTCTAGCGGGGTCCGTACCTACGAGCAGTACTTC. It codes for CSVRGSSGVRTYEQYF.

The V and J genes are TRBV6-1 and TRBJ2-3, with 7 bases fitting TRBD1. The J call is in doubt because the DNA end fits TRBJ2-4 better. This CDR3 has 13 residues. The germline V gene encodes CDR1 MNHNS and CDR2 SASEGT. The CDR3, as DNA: TGTGCCAGCAGTGAAGCCGAACAGGGGATTCAGTACTTC. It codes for CASSEAEQGIQYF.

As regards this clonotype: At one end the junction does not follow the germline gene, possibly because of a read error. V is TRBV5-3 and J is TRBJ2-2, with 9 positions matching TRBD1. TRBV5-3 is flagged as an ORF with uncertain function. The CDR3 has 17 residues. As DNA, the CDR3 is TGTGCCAGCAGCTTGGCCTGGGGACAGGGCACCACCGGGGAGCTGTTTTTT. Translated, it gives CASSLAWGQGTTGELFF.